The rows below give T cell receptor beta chains drawn from one sample of a study of beta chain features in type 1 diabetes. Clones were sequenced by immunoSEQ multiplex PCR, and TCRdb holds only the in-frame ones, with some missing. This repertoire shows more than 95,000 clones, 28% found once; its top ten account for under 0.55%. Specimen: central memory CD4+ T cells from blood. Receptors originate from a woman younger than 30 with type 1 diabetes. CDR3s include the opening cysteine and the closing phenylalanine or tryptophan. The D gene is left open where the match is weak. Some rows mark clone size as missing; the rest say once, few, many or name a class of expanded clone.

D,J,size,V,DNA,CDR3
-,TRBJ1-1,-,TRBV5-1,TGCGCCAGCAGCCCAGGGGATACGAACCTTTATGTGGCTTTCTTT,CASSPGDTNLYVAFF
TRBD1,TRBJ1-1,many,TRBV18,TGTGCCAGCTCAGGACAGGGTATGAACACTGAAGCTTTCTTT,CASSGQGMNTEAFF
TRBD1,TRBJ1-2,-,TRBV5-4,TGTGCCAGCAGGGGACAGGGGGCGCTAGTCTATGGCTACACCTTC,CASRGQGALVYGYTF
TRBD1,TRBJ1-5,few,TRBV5-1,TGCGCCAGCAGCCCGGACAGGGGTAGTCAGCCCCAGCATTTT,CASSPDRGSQPQHF
-,TRBJ1-4,-,TRBV7-9,TGTGCCAGCAGCATATTGGGGGGGTCTGGAGAAAAACTGTTTTTT,CASSILGGSGEKLFF
TRBD2,TRBJ2-3,-,TRBV18,TGTGCCAGCTCACCACAGTCGCCTAGCGGTAGCACAGATACGCAGTATTTT,CASSPQSPSGSTDTQYF
TRBD1,TRBJ2-5,-,TRBV5-1,TGCGCCAGCAGTAGACAGGGGCAAGAGACCCAGTACTTC,CASSRQGQETQYF
TRBD2,TRBJ2-2,-,TRBV11-3,TGTGCCAGCAGCTTAGCTCCGAGCGGGAGAAACACCGGGGAGCTGTTTTTT,CASSLAPSGRNTGELFF
TRBD1,TRBJ2-7,-,TRBV5-8,TGTGCCAGCAGCCCACCCGGGACAGGGGATCACGAGCAGTACTTC,CASSPPGTGDHEQYF
-,TRBJ2-7,-,TRBV14,TGTGCCAGCAGCCAAGTAACTTCCTACGAGCAGTACTTC,CASSQVTSYEQYF
TRBD2,TRBJ2-1,few,TRBV7-9,TGTGCCACCCTCTGGGGCGGGAGACAATTCTTC,CATLWGGRQFF
-,TRBJ2-5,few,TRBV4-3,TGCGCCAGCAGCCAAGCCGGGATCCAAGAGACCCAGTACTTC,CASSQAGIQETQYF
-,TRBJ2-2,-,TRBV9,TGTGCCAGCACGAGCGCGAACACCGGGGAGCTGTTTTTT,CASTSANTGELFF
-,TRBJ1-4,few,TRBV27,TGTGCCAGCAGCAGGGTTCGTAATGAAAAACTGTTTTTT,CASSRVRNEKLFF
-,TRBJ2-3,-,TRBV7-9,TGTGCCAGCAGCTTAGGACCACGCACAGGCTCAGATACGCAGTATTTT,CASSLGPRTGSDTQYF
-,TRBJ2-3,-,TRBV19,TGTGCCAGTAGTATGGTCGAGATCGGTACGCAGTATTTT,CASSMVEIGTQYF
-,TRBJ2-5,-,TRBV7-9,TGTGCCAGCAGCCCGAGCGGGCTAGGAGGCGGGGAGACCCAGTACTTC,CASSPSGLGGGETQYF
-,TRBJ2-7,few,TRBV7-2,TGTGCCAGCAGCTTAGCGGCAGACTACGAGCAGTACTTC,CASSLAADYEQYF
TRBD2,TRBJ2-5,few,TRBV5-1,TGCGCCAGCAGCCCCCTCATCGGCGGGAGAGGGGAGACCCAGTACTTC,CASSPLIGGRGETQYF
-,TRBJ1-5,-,TRBV9,TGTGCCAGCAGTACAGAGCCGTCTAATCAGCCCCAGCATTTT,CASSTEPSNQPQHF
TRBD2,TRBJ2-2,-,TRBV29-1,TGCAGCGTTAGGCGGGAGGGCCTTTCCGGGGAGCTGTTTTTT,CSVRREGLSGELFF
TRBD1,TRBJ2-2,few,TRBV5-4,TGTGCCAGCAGCTTGGACCGGACAGGGCAAGGGGAGCTGTTTTTT,CASSLDRTGQGELFF
-,TRBJ2-3,-,TRBV10-3,TGTGCCATCAGTGACCCTGTAGGGGGGGCTAGTCGCGGCACAGATACGCAGTATTTT,CAISDPVGGASRGTDTQYF
TRBD2,TRBJ2-2,few,TRBV7-2,TGTGCCAGCAGCTTCCCGGGACTAGCGGGAGCCGGGGAGCTGTTTTTT,CASSFPGLAGAGELFF
TRBD2,TRBJ2-3,-,TRBV2,TGTGCCACCGCTTGGGGACTAGCGGGAGAAGATACGCAGTATTTT,CATAWGLAGEDTQYF
TRBD1,TRBJ1-5,once,TRBV7-2,TGTGCCAGCAGCTTATTTGGGGGACAGGGAGTAAATCAGCCCCAGCATTTT,CASSLFGGQGVNQPQHF
-,TRBJ2-1,few,TRBV27,TGTGCCAGCAGTTTATCGGGCTATCTGGGCAATGAGCAGTTCTTC,CASSLSGYLGNEQFF
-,TRBJ2-4,many,TRBV6-6,TGTGCCAGCAGTTACGACAGGTTCCACACCCAGTTC,CASSYDRFHTQF
-,TRBJ1-2,-,TRBV6-5,TGTGCCAGCAGTTACGGAAACAGGGCCAACTATGGCTACACCTTC,CASSYGNRANYGYTF
-,TRBJ2-5,-,TRBV5-4,TGTGCCAGCAGCCCGGGGATGCGGGGTGAGACCCAGTACTTC,CASSPGMRGETQYF
-,TRBJ1-5,few,TRBV7-2,TGTGCCAGCAGCTCGACAGGAAATAGCAATCAGCCCCAGCATTTT,CASSSTGNSNQPQHF
TRBD2,TRBJ2-5,-,TRBV29-1,TGCAGCGTCCCCAAGGGGGGACTAGCGGGAGCAGAGACCCAGTACTTC,CSVPKGGLAGAETQYF
-,TRBJ1-2,few,TRBV19,TGTGCCAGTACCCCGCGGAAGGAGTATGGCTACACCTTC,CASTPRKEYGYTF
TRBD1,TRBJ1-2,few,TRBV6-5,TGTGCCAGCAGTTACTCGAACAGGGGGCGCGACTATGGCTACACCTTC,CASSYSNRGRDYGYTF
TRBD2,TRBJ2-3,few,TRBV18,TGTGCCAGCTCACCATGGACTAGTCTCACAGATACGCAGTATTTT,CASSPWTSLTDTQYF
TRBD1,TRBJ2-3,few,TRBV19,TGTGCCAGTAGGCGGACAGGGGGATGGGGCACAGATACGCAGTATTTT,CASRRTGGWGTDTQYF
-,TRBJ2-1,-,TRBV21-1,TGTGCCAGCAGCAAAGAAGCGGGAGGATATAATGAGCAGTTCTTC,CASSKEAGGYNEQFF
-,TRBJ2-6,-,TRBV23-1,TGCGCCAGCAGTCAATTGCGGACACCTGGGGCCAACGTCCTGACTTTC,CASSQLRTPGANVLTF
TRBD1,TRBJ1-1,-,TRBV18,TGTGCCAGCTCACCATCTAGACAGGGCTCTGAAGCTTTCTTT,CASSPSRQGSEAFF
-,TRBJ2-1,-,TRBV15,TGTGCCACCAGCAGGCAGGGAATGTCCCACAATGAGCAGTTCTTC,CATSRQGMSHNEQFF
-,TRBJ1-4,few,TRBV10-2,TGCGCCAGCAGTTATCAGGGCTTGCGGGAAAAACTGTTTTTT,CASSYQGLREKLFF
TRBD1,TRBJ2-1,-,TRBV18,TGTGCCAGCTCACGCCCTATCGGGACAGGGCGGAATGAGCAGTTCTTC,CASSRPIGTGRNEQFF
TRBD1,TRBJ1-1,few,TRBV6-6,TGTGCCAGCAGTCGGACAGGGACTGAAGCTTTCTTT,CASSRTGTEAFF
-,TRBJ1-1,-,TRBV2,TGTGCCAGCAGTTTGGTGCGGGAAGCTTTCTTT,CASSLVREAFF
TRBD1,TRBJ2-3,-,TRBV5-1,TGCGCCAGCAGCTCGAGGGGGACAGGGGGCGCAGATACGCAGTATTTT,CASSSRGTGGADTQYF
TRBD2,TRBJ2-1,-,TRBV7-2,TGTGCCAGCAGCTTCCGTGGGGGAGCGGGGAATGAGCAGTTCTTC,CASSFRGGAGNEQFF
TRBD1,TRBJ1-2,-,TRBV6-5,TGTGCCAGCAGTTACTCGGAGGGGACAGTCTATGGCTACACCTTC,CASSYSEGTVYGYTF
TRBD2,TRBJ2-5,few,TRBV5-4,TGTGCCAGCAGCCTCGGGACTAGCGGAGAGACCCAGTACTTC,CASSLGTSGETQYF
-,TRBJ1-5,few,TRBV5-6,TGTGCCAGCAGCCTGGCGGGAAATCAGCCCCAGCATTTT,CASSLAGNQPQHF
TRBD1,TRBJ2-2,-,TRBV25-1,TGTGCCAGCAGTGCGGACAGGGGGGAGCTGTTTTTT,CASSADRGELFF
TRBD2,TRBJ2-2,-,TRBV14,TGTGCCAGCAGCCAAATGCTAGCGGGAGGCGGGGAGCTGTTTTTT,CASSQMLAGGGELFF
-,TRBJ2-1,few,TRBV2,TGTGCCAGCAGTGTACGGGGCAATGAGCAGTTCTTC,CASSVRGNEQFF
TRBD2,TRBJ2-4,-,TRBV2,TGTGCCAGCAAATCGGCTAGCGGGGGCCTAGCCAAAAACATTCAGTACTTC,CASKSASGGLAKNIQYF
TRBD2,TRBJ2-7,-,TRBV18,TGTGCCAGCTGGGGCGGGAGGTCCTACGAGCAGTACTTC,CASWGGRSYEQYF
-,TRBJ1-2,few,TRBV27,TGTGCCAGCAGTTCCTGGCAGGGGATGGATTATGGCTACACCTTC,CASSSWQGMDYGYTF